This T cell receptor beta chain stems from a study of Ad26.COV2.S vaccination and SARS-CoV-2 variants. Study outcomes and limitations: Non-spike TCR breadth did not differ much between vaccine and placebo recipients.

Comment on this clone: Its antigen remains unknown.

The CDR3 sequence is 13 residues long. The germline V gene has CDR1 MNHNY and CDR2 SVGAGI (reference sequence). Trimming took off 7 bases at V and 8 bases at J, with 17 bases between the two ends. The table came from immunoSEQ multiplex PCR; TCRdb's copy has only in-frame clones and leaves some out. Of about 480,000 clones detected, 87% appear once; the ten largest clones hold roughly 13%. Documented treatment: about 20 received Ad26.COV2.S at low or high dose, single or two shots; several received placebo; per-sample allocation not given. Sampling occurred on day 63 after the first vaccine or placebo injection. Cohort 1b enrolled adults aged 18-55 years in Boston. In the vaccine, an Ad26 vector expressed the SARS-CoV-2 spike of the Wuhan strain.

The specimen was peripheral blood, collected in a trial of Ad26.COV2.S vaccine versus placebo. This sequence originates from a person aged 18-60 years who received the Ad26.COV2.S COVID-19 vaccine or a placebo. The rearrangement links TRBV6-6 to TRBJ1-2; D unresolved. DNA of the CDR3: TGTGCCAGCACCCAAAGGGAACCGCGGGGCTACACCTTC. Its translation is CASTQREPRGYTF.